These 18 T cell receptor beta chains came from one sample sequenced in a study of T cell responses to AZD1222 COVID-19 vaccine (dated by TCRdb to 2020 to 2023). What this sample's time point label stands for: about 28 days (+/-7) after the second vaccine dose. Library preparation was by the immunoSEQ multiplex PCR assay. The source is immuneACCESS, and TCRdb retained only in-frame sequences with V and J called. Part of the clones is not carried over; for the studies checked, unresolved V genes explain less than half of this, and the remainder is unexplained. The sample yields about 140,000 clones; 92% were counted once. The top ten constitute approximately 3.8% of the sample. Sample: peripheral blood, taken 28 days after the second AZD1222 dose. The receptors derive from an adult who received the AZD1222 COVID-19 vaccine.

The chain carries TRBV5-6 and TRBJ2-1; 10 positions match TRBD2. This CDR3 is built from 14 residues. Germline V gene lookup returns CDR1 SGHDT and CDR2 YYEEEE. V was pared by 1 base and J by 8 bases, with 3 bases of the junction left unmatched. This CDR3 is CASSLPSGRDEQFF. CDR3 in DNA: TGTGCCAGCAGCTTGCCTAGCGGGAGAGATGAGCAGTTCTTC.

In DNA form, the CDR3 reads TGTGCCAGCACCCAGGGAGGCTATGGCTACACCTTC. This codes for CASTQGGYGYTF. The chain joins TRBV6-5 to TRBJ1-2; tentative D call: TRBD1 (5 bases). The CDR3 covers 12 residues. The V end was cut by 7 bases, the J end by 4 bases, with 10 bases between. Per the germline V gene, CDR1 is MNHEY and CDR2 is SVGAGI.

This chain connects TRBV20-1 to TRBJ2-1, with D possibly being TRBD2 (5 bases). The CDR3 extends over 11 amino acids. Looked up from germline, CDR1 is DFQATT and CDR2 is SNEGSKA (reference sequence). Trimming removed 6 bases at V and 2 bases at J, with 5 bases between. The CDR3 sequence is CSAGAYNEQFF. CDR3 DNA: TGCAGTGCCGGGGCCTACAATGAGCAGTTCTTC.

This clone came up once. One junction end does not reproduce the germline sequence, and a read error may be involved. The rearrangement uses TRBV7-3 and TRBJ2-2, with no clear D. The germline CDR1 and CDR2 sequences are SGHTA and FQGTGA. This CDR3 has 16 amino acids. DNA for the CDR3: TGTGCCAGCAGCCTCCATGCGGCTACGAACGCCGGGGAGCTGTTTTTT. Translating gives CASSLHAATNAGELFF.

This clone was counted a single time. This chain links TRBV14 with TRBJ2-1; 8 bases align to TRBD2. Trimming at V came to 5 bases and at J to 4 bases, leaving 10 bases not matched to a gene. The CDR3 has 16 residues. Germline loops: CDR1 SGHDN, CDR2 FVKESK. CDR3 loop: CASSIRRLAHYNEQFF. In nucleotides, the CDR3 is TGTGCCAGCAGCATTAGGCGACTAGCGCATTACAATGAGCAGTTCTTC.

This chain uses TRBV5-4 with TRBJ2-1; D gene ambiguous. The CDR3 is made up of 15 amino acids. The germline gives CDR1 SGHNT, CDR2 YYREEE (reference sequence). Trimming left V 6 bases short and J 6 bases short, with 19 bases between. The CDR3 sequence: CASNLVPNLGNEQFF. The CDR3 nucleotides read TGTGCCAGCAATCTGGTTCCCAACTTGGGCAATGAGCAGTTCTTC.

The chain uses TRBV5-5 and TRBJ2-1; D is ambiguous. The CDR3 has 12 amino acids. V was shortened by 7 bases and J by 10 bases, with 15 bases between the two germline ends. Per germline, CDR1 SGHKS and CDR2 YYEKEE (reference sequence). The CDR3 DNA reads TGTGCCAGCCTCCCCCCAGGTGGCGAGCAGTTCTTC. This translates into CASLPPGGEQFF.

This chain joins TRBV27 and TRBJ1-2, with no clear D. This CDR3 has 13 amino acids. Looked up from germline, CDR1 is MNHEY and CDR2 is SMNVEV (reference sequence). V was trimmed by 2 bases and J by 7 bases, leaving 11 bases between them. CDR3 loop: CASSLTSGGGYTF. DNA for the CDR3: TGTGCCAGCAGTTTAACTTCGGGCGGTGGCTACACCTTC.

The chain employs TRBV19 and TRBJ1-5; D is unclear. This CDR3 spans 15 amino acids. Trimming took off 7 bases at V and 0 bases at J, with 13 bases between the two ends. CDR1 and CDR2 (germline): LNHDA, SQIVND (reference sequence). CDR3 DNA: TGTGCCAGTAAACGGGCAGACCATAGCAATCAGCCCCAGCATTTT. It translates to CASKRADHSNQPQHF.

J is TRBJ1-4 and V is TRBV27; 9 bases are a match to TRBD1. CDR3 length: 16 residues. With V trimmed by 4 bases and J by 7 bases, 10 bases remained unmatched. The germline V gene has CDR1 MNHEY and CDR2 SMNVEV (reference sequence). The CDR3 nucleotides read TGTGCCAGCAGTTCTCAAACAGGGGGCCATCGTGAAAAACTGTTTTTT. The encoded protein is CASSSQTGGHREKLFF.

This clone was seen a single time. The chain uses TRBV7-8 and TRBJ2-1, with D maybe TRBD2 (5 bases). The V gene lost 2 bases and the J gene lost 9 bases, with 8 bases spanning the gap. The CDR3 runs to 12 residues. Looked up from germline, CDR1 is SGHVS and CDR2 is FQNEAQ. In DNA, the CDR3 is TGTGCCAGCAGCTTAATCGGGGTTGAGCAGTTCTTC. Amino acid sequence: CASSLIGVEQFF.

In DNA form, the CDR3 reads TGTGCCAGCAGTTTATATCCCGGGACAGGGTCTTACGAGCAGTACTTC. Its translation: CASSLYPGTGSYEQYF. V is TRBV27 and J is TRBJ2-7, with 9 bases identical to TRBD1. The CDR3 is 16 residues long. With V trimmed by 1 base and J by 4 bases, 8 bases remained unmatched. Germline V gene sequence: CDR1 MNHEY, CDR2 SMNVEV (reference sequence).

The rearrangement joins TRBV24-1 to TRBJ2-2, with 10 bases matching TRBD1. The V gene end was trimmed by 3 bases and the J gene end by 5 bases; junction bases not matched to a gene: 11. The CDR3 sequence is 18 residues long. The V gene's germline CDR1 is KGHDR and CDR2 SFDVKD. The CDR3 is CATSDATGTGVYTGELFF. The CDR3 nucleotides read TGTGCCACCAGTGATGCAACCGGGACAGGGGTATATACCGGGGAGCTGTTTTTT.

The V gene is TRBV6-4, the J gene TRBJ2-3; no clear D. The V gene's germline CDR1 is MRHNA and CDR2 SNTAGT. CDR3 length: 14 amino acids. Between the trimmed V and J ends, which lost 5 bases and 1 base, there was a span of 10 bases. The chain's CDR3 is CASSLSAGTDTQYF. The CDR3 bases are TGTGCCAGCAGTTTATCGGCCGGCACAGATACGCAGTATTTT.

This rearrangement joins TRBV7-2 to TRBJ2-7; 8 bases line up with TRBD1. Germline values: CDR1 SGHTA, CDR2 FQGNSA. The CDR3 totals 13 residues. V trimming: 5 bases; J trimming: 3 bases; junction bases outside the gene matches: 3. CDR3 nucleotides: TGTGCCAGCAGCGGTACAGGGGGCTACGAGCAGTACTTC. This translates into CASSGTGGYEQYF. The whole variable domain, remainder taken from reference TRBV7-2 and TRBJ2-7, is GAGVSQSPSNKVTEKGKDVELRCDPISGHTALYWYRQSLGQGLEFLIYFQGNSAPDKSGLPSDRFSAERTGGSVSTLTIQRTQQEDSAVYLCASSGTGGYEQYFGPGTRLTVT.

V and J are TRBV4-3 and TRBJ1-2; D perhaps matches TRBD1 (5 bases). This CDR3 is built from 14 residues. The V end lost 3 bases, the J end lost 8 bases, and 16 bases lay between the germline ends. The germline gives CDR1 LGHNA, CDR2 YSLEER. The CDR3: CASSHREGARGYTF. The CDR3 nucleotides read TGCGCCAGCAGCCATCGGGAAGGGGCACGAGGCTACACCTTC.

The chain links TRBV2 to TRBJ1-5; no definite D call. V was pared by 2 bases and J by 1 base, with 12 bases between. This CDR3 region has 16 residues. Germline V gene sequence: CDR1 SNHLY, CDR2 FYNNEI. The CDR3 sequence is CASSETGGRSNQPQHF. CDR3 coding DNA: TGTGCCAGCAGTGAAACGGGTGGCAGAAGCAATCAGCCCCAGCATTTT. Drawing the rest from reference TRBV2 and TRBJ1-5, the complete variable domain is EPEVTQTPSHQVTQMGQEVILRCVPISNHLYFYWYRQILGQKVEFLVSFYNNEISEKSEIFDDQFSVERPDGSNFTLKIRSTKLEDSAMYFCASSETGGRSNQPQHFGDGTRLSIL.

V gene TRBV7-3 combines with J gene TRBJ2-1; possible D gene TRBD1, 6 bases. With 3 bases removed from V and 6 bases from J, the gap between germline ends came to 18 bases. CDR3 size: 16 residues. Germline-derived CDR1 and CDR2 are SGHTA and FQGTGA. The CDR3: CASSLRGHLTGNEQFF. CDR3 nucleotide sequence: TGTGCCAGCAGCTTGAGGGGACACCTAACCGGCAATGAGCAGTTCTTC.